This record covers a single TCR beta chain. Only a few counts were recorded for this clonotype. What antigen it recognizes has not been identified. There are no base qualities to consult, and no much larger clone falls within one base. This entry is derived from a study of CD8+CD57+ T cells in acquired aplastic anemia listed by TCRdb under 2018. Broadly, across the study: DNA extracted from sorted CD4+ and CD8+ cells had a mean of approximately 3.4 ug, with a range of roughly 0.19 to 27.4 ug. A CD8+CD57+ expansion meant a frequency higher than the mean frequency seen in healthy subjects. What the authors observed across the whole study: Twenty-nine CD8+ CDR3 sequences were found to be shared between patients and controls, but these sequences appeared to be highly expressed in patients and within the immunodominant clones of the patients. No significant difference in CD8+ Simpson's diversity was found between patients and healthy controls (P=0.060).

Genomic DNA served as template for TCR beta VDJ combination and CDR3 sequence profiling. An Illumina HiSeq 2000 was used for TCR repertoire sequencing. On the authors' methods: TRBV/TRBJ rearrangement plots, CDR3 size and DJ length profiles, and Simpson's diversity index were used to assess repertoires. The most abundant DNA sequence in the deep sequencing data was taken as the immunodominant clone. CDR3 amino acid sequences were screened for sharing across subjects and were compared with published repertoires and the VDJdb database. TCRdb reprocessed the public reads (quality trimming at Q25 with fastp, clone calling with MiXCR) and kept in-frame beta chains. Rows matching on CDR3 protein sequence are summarized as one entry with the most common DNA and genes. TCRdb's processing, not the authors', yielded these V and J calls. Recorded for this sample are around 500,000 distinct CDR3 sequences; more than 25% of them occurred a single time. Clones ranked in the top ten supply less than 0.85% of the sample.

Taken from cysteine to phenylalanine, the CDR3 has 14 residues. Only the CDR3 part of the read is kept: 42 bases, read in frame from the first base. The germline V gene (reference sequence) specifies SGHAT as CDR1 and FQDESV as CDR2. Trimming removed 5 bases from V and 3 bases from J; the gene matches leave 5 bases unexplained. Flow cytometry had shown CD8+CD57+ cell expansion in the patients selected for sequencing. All patients had severe acquired aplastic anemia diagnosed by International Study of Aplastic Anemia and Agranulocytosis and Camitta criteria. No therapy had been received by the patients at the time of blood sampling. In this study, sorted CD4+ and CD8+ T cells from the blood of healthy subjects and of severe aplastic anemia patients had their TCR repertoires deep-sequenced. Patients were enrolled in the USA under clinicaltrials.gov protocols 00001620, 01623167, 00001397, 00071045, 00081523 and 00961064. Ficoll-Paque density gradient centrifugation was used to isolate peripheral blood mononuclear cells. CD4+ and CD8+ T cells were sorted by FACS or magnetic beads before DNA extraction.

The chain employs TRBV11-1 and TRBJ2-7; TRBD2 aligns with 9 central bases. The source is a human donor with aplastic anemia. Sequenced: sorted CD4+, CD8+, or CD8+CD57+ T cells (not recorded which) from PBMCs. The nucleotide sequence reads as follows: TGTGCCAGCAGCCGGACTAGCGAGTTCTACGAGCAGTACTTC. Its product reads: CASSRTSEFYEQYF.